The clone carrying this TCR beta chain was counted a few times. As healthy controls, volunteers from a blood bank in Maryland, USA, were used. Synthesis of cDNA was accomplished via 5'RACE employing 10-nucleotide random UMIs. A single record per CDR3 protein comes from TCRdb applying MiXCR to the 5' RACE reads. The sample records 25,000 to 30,000 distinct CDR3 sequences, under 7% being singletons. This specimen comes from a study of neurological immune-mediated disorders. The TCR was taken from a woman between 45 and 60 years old in good health. What was sequenced was PBMCs.

In nucleotides, the CDR3 is TGCGCCAGCAGCTTGGCCCTGGGAACAACTAATGAAAAACTGTTTTTT. It codes for CASSLALGTTNEKLFF. V is TRBV5-1 and J is TRBJ1-4; no reliable D call. V lost 0 bases to trimming and J lost 0 bases, with 9 bases between them. The germline V gene encodes CDR1 SGHRS and CDR2 YFSETQ. CDR3 length: 16 amino acids.